The rows below give T cell receptor beta chains drawn from one sample of a study of blood T cell repertoires in COVID-19. The assay was immunoSEQ multiplex PCR, and TCRdb's table has in-frame clones only and misses some. Of some 260,000 clones in the sample, 88% were seen once. The sequencing input was peripheral blood. The source of these receptors is a woman in her 30s with acute or convalescent COVID-19. The CDR3 runs from the conserved cysteine through the conserved F or W. The D gene is left open where the match is weak.

TRBV7-9	TRBJ2-7	16	TRBD2	CASSSTLSGRGYEQYF
TRBV7-2	TRBJ2-6	16	NA	CASSLRGSSGANVLTF
TRBV13	TRBJ2-7	14	NA	CASSFSGQSYEQYF
TRBV27	TRBJ1-1	14	NA	CASRLQGWSTEAFF
TRBV5-1	TRBJ2-1	17	NA	CASSKWVGLSSYNEQFF
TRBV7-6	TRBJ2-7	14	TRBD2	CASSLVAGGREQYF
TRBV27	TRBJ2-1	17	TRBD2	CASSFGLAGVGYNEQFF
TRBV6-5	TRBJ2-7	16	TRBD1	CASSFPRGRGLYEQYF
TRBV11-3	TRBJ1-1	13	NA	CASSLSGNGEAFF
TRBV27	TRBJ2-1	15	TRBD2	CASSVLAGVHNEQFF
TRBV10-2	TRBJ2-7	15	TRBD1	CASSEQGQGFSEQYF
TRBV5-4	TRBJ2-3	15	TRBD2	CASSLSSGRVDTQYF
TRBV16	TRBJ2-1	15	TRBD1	CASSSRDRVLNEQFF